This T cell receptor beta chain is drawn from a study of cytomegalovirus exposure and HLA in healthy donors (dated by TCRdb to the late 2010s). With regard to the full study: The 700 or so repertoires of the first cohort and the 120 validation repertoires were produced on the same platform, according to a later analysis. The aim of the study was to test whether cataloging public T cell receptors could identify signatures of past pathogen exposure. Along with the 666-subject first cohort, a separate validation cohort of about 110 different subjects was used. The study combined high-throughput TCR immunosequencing, statistical association of individual TCRs with disease status, and machine learning to predict cytomegalovirus infection status. On the study overall, not on this receptor specifically: Subsequent analysis determined that TCRs grouped into clusters in the first cohort also showed a tendency toward co-occurrence across the 90 to 150 validation repertoires, and 85% to 95% of cluster scores exceeded 0. Across donors, most TCR sequences were observed very rarely, whereas some public TCRs were present in many individuals. All 120 or so repertoires were used to score co-occurrence in the validation cohort in a later analysis, because that analysis had no HLA typing for the cohort. In vitro tests confirmed that a few of the cytomegalovirus-associated TCR beta chains recognize cytomegalovirus antigens. It was suggested by the authors that the approach could potentially be generalized to other disease states and immunological phenotypes. The study gave a list of 150 to 200 TCR beta chains associated with cytomegalovirus. The classifier was reported to diagnose cytomegalovirus status with high specificity and sensitivity in both the original cohort and the validation cohort.

The germline V gene (reference sequence) provides CDR1 MNHEY and CDR2 SMNVEV. V is trimmed back by 2 bases and J by 4 bases, and the junction contains 11 bases that no gene match accounts for. Including cysteine and phenylalanine, the CDR3 has 17 amino acids. Only the CDR3 DNA is retained, 51 bases long and in frame from the first base. Donors formed part of the validation cohort, which comprised 120 subjects and was distinct from the first cohort of 550 to 850 subjects. The method was the immunoSEQ multiplex PCR assay. In the authors' own workflow: To diagnose cytomegalovirus status from the catalog of TCR beta chain sequences, a statistical classification framework was built. This is the immuneACCESS table as TCRdb keeps it, with only in-frame sequences that have V and J called. A part of the clones is gone; compared with another copy, unresolved V genes explain less than half, and the rest is unexplained. From that table come the V and J calls and clone size; the DNA was used to work out D and trimming. Present in this sample are about 160,000 clones, around nine tenths of which were seen just once. Around 2% of the sample lies in the top ten.

Of note for this clone: No cognate antigen has been identified for it. The sample holds no much larger clone one base away, and base qualities are not on file.

Input material: PBMCs. The receptor chain draws on TRBV27 and TRBJ2-5, with 9 junctional bases fitting TRBD2. The receptor was isolated from a woman aged 18-30 years in good health and CMV-seronegative. This receptor has the CDR3 CASSLRKGSGRRETQYF. The nucleotide sequence is given as TGTGCCAGCAGTTTAAGGAAAGGTAGCGGGAGAAGAGAGACCCAGTACTTC.